This T cell receptor beta chain came from a study of Ad26.COV2.S vaccination and SARS-CoV-2 variants. The assay was immunoSEQ multiplex PCR, and TCRdb's table has in-frame clones only and misses some. Of 400,000 to 500,000 clones listed, approximately 90% are singletons. Treatment given: 15 to 20 received Ad26.COV2.S at low or high dose, single or two shots; 5 received placebo; per-sample allocation not given. Sample collection was performed on day 63 after the first vaccine or placebo injection. Trimming removed 3 bases from V and 7 bases from J; junction bases left unmatched: 10. Germline CDR1 and CDR2: SNHLY and FYNNEI. This CDR3 has 16 amino acids.

This receptor was taken from a person aged 18 to 65 who received the Ad26.COV2.S COVID-19 vaccine or a placebo. The genes are TRBV2 and TRBJ1-5, with 9 positions matching TRBD1. This specimen was peripheral blood, taken in a trial of Ad26.COV2.S vaccine versus placebo. For the CDR3, the DNA is TGTGCCAGCAGTGATGCACTACAGGGGGCGCAACAGCCCCAGCATTTT. It specifies CASSDALQGAQQPQHF. Full variable domain (missing parts from reference TRBV2 and TRBJ1-5): EPEVTQTPSHQVTQMGQEVILRCVPISNHLYFYWYRQILGQKVEFLVSFYNNEISEKSEIFDDQFSVERPDGSNFTLKIRSTKLEDSAMYFCASSDALQGAQQPQHFGDGTRLSIL.